This TCR beta chain derives from a study of blood T cell repertoires in COVID-19. Study context: In each case, the material was cDNA or gDNA derived from T cells, B-cell-depleted T cells, or PBMCs.

Per the study methods: Reference gene primers were amplified, and this amplification served to estimate nucleated cell counts. Sequencing used immunoSEQ multiplex PCR; TCRdb keeps in-frame clones, though not all of them. V and J calls plus clone size are reproduced from that table; the DNA served to infer D and trimming. The sample carries tens of thousands of clones, 91% recorded once. J lost 7 bases, V lost 2 bases, and 7 bases had no gene match. Germline CDR1 and CDR2: LGHDT and YNNKEL (reference sequence). This CDR3 has 16 residues. The receptor's source is a human donor in a cohort sampled during active COVID-19. The chain couples TRBV3-1 (or the pseudogene TRBV3-2) to TRBJ2-1, with 11 positions matching TRBD2. The sample was peripheral blood. The DNA of the CDR3 is TGTGCCAGCAGCCAATGGGGTAGCGGGGGGGTTAATGAGCAGTTCTTC. Encoded protein: CASSQWGSGGVNEQFF.